Listed below are T cell receptor beta chains from one sample, sequenced in a study of Ad26.COV2.S vaccination and SARS-CoV-2 variants. TCRdb's table, derived via immunoSEQ multiplex PCR, lists solely in-frame clones and lacks some. The sample holds hundreds of thousands of clones, roughly 90% seen once. The sequencing used peripheral blood, collected in a trial of Ad26.COV2.S vaccine versus placebo. Source of these receptors: a person aged 18-65 years who received the Ad26.COV2.S COVID-19 vaccine or a placebo. Each CDR3 is given without its conserved first and last residue.

TRBJ1-1	TRBV5-1	ASRMGGSAEAF
TRBJ2-7	TRBV3-1/TRBV3-2	ASSQAGYEQY
TRBJ2-6	TRBV19	ASSLGTSGGKSSGANVLT
TRBJ2-7	TRBV19	ASKGETSGTYEQY
TRBJ1-6	TRBV2	ASSVDREFSPLH
TRBJ1-1	TRBV5-1	ASRLPGVNTEAF
TRBJ2-2	TRBV10-3	AITGTGGGELF
TRBJ2-3	TRBV6-5	ATIRLAGFPDTQY
TRBJ2-1	TRBV3-1/TRBV3-2	ASSQDSSGGHNEQF
TRBJ1-1	TRBV19	ASLYNTEAF
TRBJ1-1	TRBV30	AWGSGQAGGTEAF
TRBJ2-2	TRBV7-2	ASSFRPGDTGELF
TRBJ1-1	TRBV6-2/TRBV6-3	ASSYYILRDEAF
TRBJ2-7	TRBV6-5	ASRQRQGGRDEQY
TRBJ2-3	TRBV5-5	ASSYLGGGTDTQY
TRBJ2-7	TRBV24-1	ATSGTTSYEQY
TRBJ2-2	TRBV3-1/TRBV3-2	ALQEANTGELF
TRBJ1-1	TRBV6-1	ASSERTGYRGAF
TRBJ2-7	TRBV5-4	ASSMNDRPREQY
TRBJ1-1	TRBV27	ASSFQEGEAF
TRBJ1-1	TRBV20-1	SARGTAEAF
TRBJ1-2	TRBV7-9	ASSFDRGFGYT
TRBJ2-1	TRBV27	ASRRWVNEQF
TRBJ2-7	TRBV2	ASSIGLAGEWDEQY
TRBJ2-1	TRBV19	ASSMTGGTTNEQF
TRBJ1-6	TRBV30	AWSVGQVNSPLH
TRBJ1-2	TRBV19	ASRDIGGTGSYGYT
TRBJ2-7	TRBV7-9	ASSRRDRAYEQY
TRBJ2-3	TRBV5-4	ASSLEPSPSTDTQY
TRBJ2-5	TRBV4-2	ASSPLRGGTSETQY
TRBJ2-7	TRBV11-2	ASSLVRDSPLGKY